Below, 20 T cell receptor beta chains from the same sample are listed, as sequenced in a study of T cells in Graves' hyperthyroidism and ophthalmopathy. Template material for amplifying TCR beta CDR3 regions consisted of RNA transcripts. TCR CDR3 underwent first-round RT-PCR with the HTBI primer set. Using its own MiXCR run on the multiplex PCR reads, TCRdb lists one record per CDR3 protein. The sample consists of 550,000 to 600,000 distinct CDR3 sequences, approximately 15% of them appearing once. Sequencing was carried out using blood. Receptor source: a woman aged 18 to 35 with Graves' ophthalmopathy.

This clonotype has a count of ten or more. V gene TRBV24-1 combines with J gene TRBJ2-5, with 8 bases lining up with TRBD1. Unmatched junction bases numbered 8, after V lost 4 bases and J lost 5 bases. CDR1 is KGHDR, CDR2 SFDVKD, per germline. The CDR3 consists of 15 residues. CDR3 coding DNA: TGTGCCACCAGTGAGCCTACAGGGGGGCTTGAGACCCAGTACTTC. Protein: CATSEPTGGLETQYF.

This clonotype was recorded many times. This CDR3 is CASTSARGSARNTIYF. The DNA for the CDR3 is TGTGCCAGCACTTCCGCCAGGGGCAGCGCCAGAAACACCATATATTTT. This chain uses TRBV28 with TRBJ1-3; the D gene is possibly TRBD1 (6 bases). Trimming took 7 bases from V and 5 from J, leaving 21 bases between them. This CDR3 is built from 16 residues. Per the germline V gene, CDR1 is MDHEN and CDR2 is SYDVKM. Looking up the rest from reference TRBV28 and TRBJ1-3 gives the full variable domain: DVKVTQSSRYLVKRTGEKVFLECVQDMDHENMFWYRQDPGLGLRLIYFSYDVKMKEKGDIPEGYSVSREKKERFSLILESASTNQTSMYLCASTSARGSARNTIYFGEGSWLTVV.

This clonotype was recorded many times. The chain links TRBV9 to TRBJ2-3; a possible D gene is TRBD1 (5 bases). The CDR3 sequence is 15 residues long. Germline CDR1 and CDR2: SGDLS and YYNGEE. Trimming took 2 bases from V and 2 from J, leaving 12 bases between them. The DNA for the CDR3 is TGTGCCAGCAGCGTGCGACAGTATGACACAGATACGCAGTATTTT. It is translated as CASSVRQYDTDTQYF.

This clonotype showed up many times. The gene calls are TRBV18 and TRBJ1-1; D gene unclear. Trimming stripped 0 bases from V and 8 bases from J, with 7 bases between. Germline loops: CDR1 KGHSH, CDR2 LQKENI. This CDR3 contains 12 residues. The CDR3 spells CASSPPFPEAFF. The CDR3 DNA follows: TGTGCCAGCTCACCACCGTTCCCCGAAGCTTTCTTT.

The V gene is TRBV7-9, the J gene TRBJ2-7, with D possibly TRBD2 on 6 matching bases. The V end lost 5 bases, the J end lost 4 bases, and 15 bases lay between the germline ends. CDR1 and CDR2 from the germline V gene are SEHNR and FQNEAQ (reference sequence). The CDR3 length is 14 residues. The CDR3 spells CASSPRNGGYEQYF. The CDR3 DNA reads as TGTGCCAGCAGCCCCCGCAACGGGGGTTACGAGCAGTACTTC.

V is TRBV19 and J is TRBJ1-1, with TRBD1 identical over 9 bases. J lost 0 bases, V lost 5 bases, and 10 bases had no gene match. CDR1 LNHDA and CDR2 SQIVND come from the germline V gene (reference sequence). The CDR3 length is 17 residues. The CDR3: CASSPGQGGWMNTEAFF. The CDR3 nucleotides read TGTGCCAGTAGTCCGGGACAGGGCGGGTGGATGAACACTGAAGCTTTCTTT.

This clonotype was seen only a few times. The V and J genes are TRBV5-5 and TRBJ2-6; D is possibly TRBD1 or TRBD2 (5 bases each). The V gene lost 7 bases and the J gene lost 0 bases, with 17 bases spanning the gap. The CDR3 totals 17 residues. Germline CDR1 SGHKS, CDR2 YYEKEE (reference sequence). The CDR3 coding sequence is TGTGCCAGCGGGCCAGAGTGGGGGAGCTCTGGGGCCAACGTCCTGACTTTC. It is translated as CASGPEWGSSGANVLTF.

A remark on this clonotype: One junction end disagrees with the germline gene, perhaps due to a read error. The chain links TRBV30 to TRBJ2-7; D possibly corresponds to TRBD2 (6 bases). Per the germline V gene, CDR1 is GTSNPN and CDR2 is SVGIG (reference sequence). The CDR3 runs to 13 residues. Written as DNA, the CDR3 is TGTGCCTGGAGCTGGACGGTGGACTACGGGCAGTACTTC. Residues: CAWSWTVDYGQYF.

Comment on this clonotype: Possible read error: a much larger clone is one base away. It is likely a read error, because the conserved phenylalanine at the end of the CDR3 is missing. In DNA form, the CDR3 reads TGTGCCAGCAGTCGTACAGGGGGCATCTCCTACGAGCAGTACCTC. Its protein product is CASSRTGGISYEQYL. The rearrangement links TRBV12-3 or TRBV12-4 to TRBJ2-7; 9 bases map to TRBD1. This CDR3 has 15 amino acids. V lost 5 bases, J lost 0 bases, and 5 bases stayed unmatched.

This chain uses TRBV20-1 with TRBJ2-5; 12 bases map to TRBD2. Germline V lookup: CDR1 DFQATT, CDR2 SNEGSKA (reference sequence). The CDR3 sequence is 15 residues long. The V segment lost 5 bases and the J segment 4 bases; nucleotides outside the gene matches: 8. CDR3 protein: CSAPVPGLAGETQYF. As DNA, the CDR3 is TGCAGTGCTCCGGTTCCGGGACTAGCGGGAGAGACCCAGTACTTC.

The chain carries TRBV10-3 and TRBJ2-2; unclear D gene. Trimming stripped 4 bases from V and 8 bases from J, with 5 bases between. This CDR3 region has 11 residues. CDR1 is ENHRY and CDR2 is SYGVKD in the germline V gene. This CDR3 is CAISGAGELFF. The DNA for the CDR3 is TGTGCCATCAGTGGGGCAGGGGAGCTGTTTTTT.

V and J are TRBV5-4 and TRBJ2-7, with 14 bases matching TRBD2. The CDR3 spans 15 residues. V gave up 4 bases and J gave up 6 bases; unmatched junction bases: 6. Germline V CDR1 and CDR2: SGHNT, YYREEE (reference sequence). In nucleotides, the CDR3 is TGTGCCAGCAGCCGACTAGCGGGAGGGTTGGGCGAGCAGTACTTC. Amino acid sequence: CASSRLAGGLGEQYF.

The table lists this clonotype with many counts. This chain links TRBV19 with TRBJ2-1; tentative D call: TRBD2 (6 bases). The length of the CDR3 is 14 residues. With 8 bases removed from V and 4 bases from J, the gap between germline ends came to 15 bases. Germline CDR1 is LNHDA and CDR2 is SQIVND (reference sequence). The CDR3, as DNA: TGTGCCAGTTCGGGGGACGGATTATACAATGAGCAGTTCTTC. It yields the protein CASSGDGLYNEQFF.

This chain uses TRBV12-3 or TRBV12-4 with TRBJ1-4; tentatively, D is TRBD1 (6 bases). This CDR3 is built from 14 residues. Trimming left V 6 bases short and J 7 bases short, with 15 bases between. The CDR3 coding sequence is TGTGCCAGCAGCCGAGGGGGGACACCTGAAAAACTGTTTTTT. Translated: CASSRGGTPEKLFF.

At least ten counts were recorded for this clonotype. The rearrangement joins TRBV5-8 to TRBJ2-5, with 8 nucleotides matching TRBD1. The V segment lost 4 bases and the J segment 2 bases; nucleotides outside the gene matches: 13. From germline, CDR1 is SGHTS and CDR2 YDEGEE. The CDR3 covers 17 residues. The CDR3 DNA reads TGTGCCAGCAGCCTCCGGACAGGGAAAGGGCCACAAGAGACCCAGTACTTC. This translates into CASSLRTGKGPQETQYF.

For this clonotype: A much larger clone sits a single nucleotide away, making a read error possible. The chain joins TRBV6-1 to TRBJ2-1, with D maybe TRBD2 (6 bases). This CDR3 region has 13 residues. Per the germline V gene, CDR1 is MNHNS and CDR2 is SASEGT. Here the CDR3 DNA reads TGTGTCAGCGCCGGGGGTCCCGCCAATGAGCAGTTCTTC. It codes for CVSAGGPANEQFF.

The rearrangement uses TRBV12-3 or TRBV12-4 and TRBJ2-3, with a tentative D call TRBD2 (6 bases). Trimming removed 1 base from V and 5 bases from J, with 10 bases in between. There are 14 residues in the CDR3. The DNA for the CDR3 is TGTGCCAGCAGTTTAGGGGAGGTCGGAGATACGCAGTATTTT. It encodes CASSLGEVGDTQYF.

Comments on this clonotype: A much larger clone is a single base away; this may be a read error. The chain employs TRBV7-2 and TRBJ1-2; 9 bases match TRBD1. The CDR3 extends over 20 amino acids. CDR1 SGHTA and CDR2 FQGNSA come from the germline V gene. Trimming took 2 bases from V and 7 from J; bases not matched to a gene: 23. The CDR3, as DNA: TGTGCCAGCAGCTTATCACGCGGCAACGAGAACCGGGACAGGGTCTTTGGCTACACCTTC. Translation: CASSLSRGNENRDRVFGYTF.

This clonotype appeared many times. V is TRBV19 and J is TRBJ1-1; the D is unclear. The germline gives CDR1 LNHDA, CDR2 SQIVND (reference sequence). V was cut by 3 bases and J by 5 bases, with 13 bases left in between. The CDR3 covers 14 residues. The CDR3 DNA sequence: TGTGCCAGTAGTATGTCGGCGGGAGGAACTGAAGCTTTCTTT. It yields the protein CASSMSAGGTEAFF. The variable domain in full, with the rest retrieved from reference TRBV19 and TRBJ1-1, is DGGITQSPKYLFRKEGQNVTLSCEQNLNHDAMYWYRQDPGQGLRLIYYSQIVNDFQKGDIAEGYSVSREKKESFPLTVTSAQKNPTAFYLCASSMSAGGTEAFFGQGTRLTVV.

The sample holds a few counts of this clonotype. V gene TRBV27 combines with J gene TRBJ1-2; D is perhaps TRBD1 (5 bases). Deletions cut 1 base from V and 4 bases from J, with 22 bases between. Germline loops: CDR1 MNHEY, CDR2 SMNVEV (reference sequence). This CDR3 has 18 residues. CDR3 coding DNA: TGTGCCAGCAGTTTATACGGGGCGACTGGGCTGACTAGCTATGGCTACACCTTC. This encodes CASSLYGATGLTSYGYTF.